A single sample is the source of the 16 T cell receptor beta chains below, sequenced in a study of early T cells in non-severe SARS-CoV-2 infection. MiXCR, run by TCRdb on the 5' RACE reads, gives a single entry per CDR3 protein. The sample includes tens of thousands of distinct CDR3 sequences, around 12% of them seen just once. Material for sequencing was whole blood. The receptors here all came from an adult who was a healthcare worker with PCR-confirmed SARS-CoV-2 infection or an uninfected control (not recorded which).

The chain is built from TRBV10-2 and TRBJ2-1; D is possibly TRBD1 (5 bases). V lost 10 bases and J lost 1, with 8 bases in between. CDR1 and CDR2 (germline): WSHSY, SAAADI. The CDR3 consists of 12 residues. This CDR3 reads CATSGSYNEQFF. CDR3 bases: TGCGCCACCTCAGGGTCCTACAATGAGCAGTTCTTC.

This clonotype has a handful of counts. The chain is built from TRBV6-1 and TRBJ1-3; no clear D gene. This CDR3 is 15 amino acids long. The V and J ends lost 5 bases and 3 bases respectively, with 14 bases between them. The germline gives CDR1 MNHNS, CDR2 SASEGT. The CDR3 loop is CASSSLSVVGNTIYF. In DNA, the CDR3 is TGTGCCAGCAGTTCGTTATCCGTGGTTGGAAACACCATATATTTT.

This clonotype was counted between two and nine times. The genes are TRBV5-4 and TRBJ2-7; D uncertain. V was trimmed by 0 bases and J by 0 bases, leaving 7 bases between them. The CDR3 contains 14 residues. Germline V lookup: CDR1 SGHNT, CDR2 YYREEE (reference sequence). The CDR3 coding sequence is TGTGCCAGCAGCTTGGACAGAAGCTCCTACGAGCAGTACTTC. This translates into CASSLDRSSYEQYF.

There are many counts of this clonotype. The rearrangement uses TRBV5-1 and TRBJ2-7; D may be TRBD1 (5 bases). Germline values: CDR1 SGHRS, CDR2 YFSETQ. This CDR3 has 15 residues. V gave up 5 bases and J gave up 2 bases, with 17 bases separating them. For the CDR3, the DNA is TGCGCCAGCAGGGACGATAGGGGCCCCCCCTACGAGCAGTACTTC. Translation: CASRDDRGPPYEQYF.

The DNA for the CDR3 is TGTGCCAGCAGTTACTCCGGTTATTTGAACACTGAAGCTTTCTTT. Protein product: CASSYSGYLNTEAFF. The rearrangement links TRBV6-5 to TRBJ1-1; D is unresolved. V lost 0 bases and J 0 bases, leaving 8 bases between the germline ends. Germline V gene data show CDR1 as MNHEY and CDR2 as SVGAGI. The CDR3 is made up of 15 amino acids.

The chain employs TRBV12-3 or TRBV12-4 and TRBJ1-2; the D is unclear. Deletions cut 8 bases from V and 6 bases from J, with 16 bases between. This CDR3 region has 13 residues. The CDR3 spells CASSRTGPNGYTF. CDR3 nucleotide sequence: TGTGCCAGCTCTCGGACCGGGCCCAATGGCTACACCTTC.

The chain couples TRBV19 to TRBJ2-7; D is perhaps TRBD2 (5 bases). Trimming took off 4 bases at V and 7 bases at J, with 8 bases between the two ends. There are 11 residues in the CDR3. Per germline, CDR1 LNHDA and CDR2 SQIVND (reference sequence). The CDR3 nucleotides read TGTGCCAGTAGTACCTCGGGGGAGCAGTACTTC. Its translation: CASSTSGEQYF.

This clonotype was seen ten or more times. The chain employs TRBV2 and TRBJ1-1; D is unresolved. Deletions cut 3 bases from V and 0 bases from J, with 8 bases between. The CDR3 totals 14 residues. Germline values: CDR1 SNHLY, CDR2 FYNNEI. The CDR3 DNA reads as TGTGCCAGCAGTGATCGGGCTCTGAACACTGAAGCTTTCTTT. As protein: CASSDRALNTEAFF.

This clonotype was counted only a few times. The chain joins TRBV20-1 to TRBJ2-1; D not resolved. V was cut by 1 base and J by 8 bases, with 12 bases left in between. This CDR3 has 13 residues. Germline V CDR1 and CDR2: DFQATT, SNEGSKA (reference sequence). The CDR3 DNA is TGCAGTGCTAGAGGATCCGGGTCGGATGAGCAGTTCTTC. It is translated as CSARGSGSDEQFF.

This clonotype was detected only a few times. The rearrangement uses TRBV7-2 and TRBJ2-1; 7 positions match TRBD2. The CDR3 spans 15 residues. The V gene end was trimmed by 5 bases and the J gene end by 0 bases; junction bases not matched to a gene: 4. Germline V gene sequence: CDR1 SGHTA, CDR2 FQGNSA. CDR3 protein: CASSRSGFSYNEQFF. The CDR3 bases are TGTGCCAGCAGCCGTAGCGGGTTCTCCTACAATGAGCAGTTCTTC.

In this sample, this clonotype turned up many times. This chain links TRBV4-2 with TRBJ2-1, with D unresolved. Trimming removed 8 bases at V and 5 bases at J, with 10 bases between. The CDR3 consists of 12 residues. CDR1 is LGHNA and CDR2 is YNFKEQ in the germline V gene. CDR3 in amino acids: CASEGRNNEQFF. In DNA form, the CDR3 reads TGTGCCAGCGAAGGACGGAACAATGAGCAGTTCTTC.

This clonotype was seen repeatedly, ten times or more. The chain carries TRBV20-1 and TRBJ1-2; D is uncertain. Trimming removed 6 bases from V and 3 bases from J, with 11 bases in between. Per the germline V gene, CDR1 is DFQATT and CDR2 is SNEGSKA (reference sequence). The CDR3 contains 12 residues. The CDR3 bases are TGCAGTGCCCCGACCTCCTACTATGGCTACACCTTC. This encodes CSAPTSYYGYTF.

V and J are TRBV6-6 and TRBJ1-3; a weak D match, TRBD1 (5 bases). This CDR3 spans 20 amino acids. V lost 5 bases and J lost 0, with 26 bases in between. Germline values: CDR1 MNHNY, CDR2 SVGAGI (reference sequence). The chain's CDR3 is CASSKEADWALGDSGNTIYF. The CDR3 bases are TGTGCCAGCAGTAAGGAGGCGGACTGGGCTCTAGGGGACTCTGGAAACACCATATATTTT.

This clonotype was counted a few times. The gene calls are TRBV10-3 and TRBJ1-1, with 10 bases matching TRBD1. Trimming at V came to 5 bases and at J to 4 bases, leaving 4 bases not matched to a gene. Germline values: CDR1 ENHRY, CDR2 SYGVKD. The CDR3 totals 14 residues. CDR3 protein: CAISPGTGVTEAFF. CDR3 coding DNA: TGTGCCATCAGTCCCGGGACAGGGGTCACTGAAGCTTTCTTT.

This clonotype was counted between two and nine times. The J gene is TRBJ2-2, the V gene TRBV10-2, with 10 bases matching TRBD2. Trimming at V came to 7 bases and at J to 9 bases, leaving 11 bases not matched to a gene. The CDR3 length is 15 residues. Germline assignment: CDR1 WSHSY and CDR2 SAAADI. The CDR3 bases are TGCGCCAGCACGAGAGGACTAGCGGATCCCCGGGAGCTGTTTTTT. The encoded protein is CASTRGLADPRELFF.

In this sample, this clonotype turned up a few times. The chain links TRBV6-4 to TRBJ2-3; 12 nucleotides agree with TRBD2. V gave up 5 bases and J gave up 2 bases; unmatched junction bases: 5. Germline loops: CDR1 MRHNA, CDR2 SNTAGT. The CDR3 loop spans 16 amino acids. The CDR3 DNA reads TGTGCCAGCAGTCTCACTAGCGGGGGGCCCACAGATACGCAGTATTTT. Translation gives CASSLTSGGPTDTQYF.